This TCR beta chain was sequenced in a study of early T cells in non-severe SARS-CoV-2 infection. For the study at large: Alpha and beta chains were unpaired, from unsorted whole-blood bulk RNA. Study results and limitations: VDJdb-based matching was biased toward anti-spike CD8 responses and missed private and CD4 specificities.

Unique molecular identifier tags were affixed to discrete cDNA molecules. Each CDR3 protein is one row after TCRdb ran MiXCR on the 5' RACE reads. The sample lists about 64,000 distinct CDR3 sequences, roughly 9% occurring once. Points on this clonotype: Its specificity is not known.

Trimming removed 1 base at V and 4 bases at J, with 13 bases between. This CDR3 has 15 amino acids. Germline loops: CDR1 LNHDA, CDR2 SQIVND (reference sequence). Specimen: whole blood, collected at baseline. The clonotype originates from an adult who was a healthcare worker with PCR-confirmed SARS-CoV-2 infection or an uninfected control (not recorded which). V and J are TRBV19 and TRBJ2-5, with D perhaps matching TRBD1 (5 bases). The CDR3 DNA is TGTGCCAGTAGTATAGGGGGCTCTTCAGGAGAGACCCAGTACTTC. It codes for CASSIGGSSGETQYF.